This T cell receptor beta chain is drawn from a study of blood T cell repertoires in COVID-19. The repertoire was sequenced with immunoSEQ multiplex PCR; TCRdb's copy has only in-frame clones and lacks some. This repertoire shows over 70,000 clones, 75% to 85% found once; its top ten account for around 10%. Trimming at V came to 4 bases and at J to 6 bases, leaving 6 bases not matched to a gene. In germline, CDR1 is MNHEY, CDR2 SVGEGT. This CDR3 is built from 14 residues. The chain carries TRBV6-2 or TRBV6-3 and TRBJ1-5; TRBD1 matches at 7 bases. Input material: peripheral blood. The receptor's source is a woman at least 80 years old with acute or convalescent COVID-19. The CDR3 bases are TGTGCCAGCAGTTCCCAGGGGGACGGTCAGCCCCAGCATTTT. This translates into CASSSQGDGQPQHF.